A single sample gave rise to the 24 T cell receptor beta chains below, sequenced in a study of shared T cell receptors in the human thymus. Repertoires were generated with immunoSEQ multiplex PCR, while TCRdb's copy carries only in-frame clones and drops some. The sample lists under 850,000 clones; roughly 88% were seen once. The same data also went into a second study, on human thymus T cells.

The sequenced sample was thymocytes. The receptors stem from a boy under two years old with a congenital heart defect.

The rearrangement links TRBV11-2 to TRBJ2-5; unclear D gene. Germline-derived CDR1 and CDR2 are SGHAT and FQNNGV. The CDR3 runs 12 residues. The V and J ends lost 5 bases and 4 bases respectively, with 8 bases between them. The CDR3 sequence is CASSRAPETQYF. The CDR3 DNA sequence: TGTGCCAGCAGCCGAGCCCCAGAGACCCAGTACTTC.

This sequence joins TRBV25-1 and TRBJ1-1, with D maybe TRBD1 (5 bases). Trimming removed 3 bases at V and 1 base at J, with 12 bases between. Germline CDR1 reads MGHDK; CDR2 reads SYGVNS. CDR3 length: 15 residues. This chain's CDR3 is CASSDPHRPNTEAFF. In DNA form, the CDR3 reads TGTGCCAGCAGTGACCCCCACAGGCCGAACACTGAAGCTTTCTTT. The full variable domain, completed using reference TRBV25-1 and TRBJ1-1, is EADIYQTPRYLVIGTGKKITLECSQTMGHDKMYWYQQDPGMELHLIHYSYGVNSTEKGDLSSESTVSRIRTEHFPLTLESARPSHTSQYLCASSDPHRPNTEAFFGQGTRLTVV.

The gene calls are TRBV6-1 and TRBJ1-5; D not resolved. The germline gives CDR1 MNHNS, CDR2 SASEGT. This CDR3 has 15 residues. Trimming shortened V by 3 bases and J by 0 bases, and 9 bases separated the two germline ends. CDR3 in amino acids: CASSEAPSSNQPQHF. The CDR3 DNA reads as TGTGCCAGCAGTGAGGCACCTAGTAGCAATCAGCCCCAGCATTTT.

V usage is TRBV14 and J usage is TRBJ2-1; TRBD2 agrees at 9 bases. The CDR3 spans 17 residues. The junction had 5 bases not matched to a gene; V was cut back by 1 base and J by 1 base. Germline V gives CDR1 SGHDN, CDR2 FVKESK. CDR3 residues: CASSQGRGLASYNEQFF. In DNA, the CDR3 is TGTGCCAGCAGCCAAGGTCGAGGACTAGCGTCCTACAATGAGCAGTTCTTC.

The chain uses TRBV27 and TRBJ2-5, with 7 bases that match TRBD1. Germline-derived CDR1 and CDR2 are MNHEY and SMNVEV (reference sequence). The CDR3 has 15 amino acids. The V gene end was trimmed by 4 bases and the J gene end by 4 bases; junction bases not matched to a gene: 9. CDR3 sequence (DNA): TGTGCCAGCAGTTCCTCGAGGGGGCGGAGAGAGACCCAGTACTTC. It codes for CASSSSRGRRETQYF.

This sequence joins TRBV9 and TRBJ2-7, with 9 bases aligning to TRBD2. V shed 4 bases and J 5 bases; nucleotides not matched to a gene: 22. Germline V lookup: CDR1 SGDLS, CDR2 YYNGEE. This CDR3 contains 19 residues. CDR3 residues: CASSPSPRTAGGPKDEQYF. The CDR3 nucleotides read TGTGCCAGCAGCCCCTCCCCCCGGACGGCGGGAGGGCCAAAAGACGAGCAGTACTTC.

V and J are TRBV7-2 and TRBJ2-7, with D possibly being TRBD1 (6 bases). There are 15 residues in the CDR3. The germline V gene has CDR1 SGHTA and CDR2 FQGNSA. V lost 5 bases and J lost 2, with 16 bases in between. The CDR3 DNA reads TGTGCCAGCAGCCAAAAGACAGGCCATCCCTACGAGCAGTACTTC. Translating it yields CASSQKTGHPYEQYF.

CDR3 DNA sequence: TGTGCCTGGAGTGTATCCGGGCCGGGACTAGCCCCCTACGAGCAGTACTTC. Amino acid sequence: CAWSVSGPGLAPYEQYF. The V and J genes are TRBV30 and TRBJ2-7; 9 bases map to TRBD2. This CDR3 has 17 residues. Per the germline V gene, CDR1 is GTSNPN and CDR2 is SVGIG (reference sequence). V was clipped by 0 bases and J by 2 bases; unmatched bases: 11.

This rearrangement joins TRBV7-8 to TRBJ2-7; TRBD1 matches at 9 bases. V was clipped by 1 base and J by 7 bases; unmatched bases: 11. The CDR3 runs to 16 residues. The V gene's germline CDR1 is SGHVS and CDR2 FQNEAQ. CDR3 sequence: CASSLESGQGFGEQYF. The DNA of the CDR3 is TGTGCCAGCAGCTTAGAATCGGGACAGGGTTTTGGGGAGCAGTACTTC.

This chain connects TRBV4-1 to TRBJ1-4, with 8 nucleotides matching TRBD1. The CDR3 consists of 21 residues. Germline-derived CDR1 and CDR2 are MGHRA and YSYEKL. J gave up 0 bases and V 0 bases, and 15 bases lay outside the gene matches. DNA for the CDR3: TGCGCCAGCAGCCAAGATTCTTTCCAGGGGGCTACAAGTGCAACTAATGAAAAACTGTTTTTT. Translation: CASSQDSFQGATSATNEKLFF.

The table lists this clone with a count of one. The rearrangement uses TRBV5-1 and TRBJ2-1; D may be TRBD2 (5 bases). Germline V CDR1 and CDR2: SGHRS, YFSETQ. The V gene lost 0 bases and the J gene lost 0 bases, with 13 bases spanning the gap. This CDR3 region has 17 residues. CDR3 in amino acids: CASSLAESSSSYNEQFF. DNA for the CDR3: TGCGCCAGCAGCTTGGCCGAATCTAGCAGCTCCTACAATGAGCAGTTCTTC.

The J gene is TRBJ1-5, the V gene TRBV27; D is unresolved. This CDR3 has 14 residues. Per germline, CDR1 MNHEY and CDR2 SMNVEV (reference sequence). V lost 5 bases to trimming and J lost 5 bases, with 13 bases between them. CDR3 in amino acids: CASSVSGFDQPQHF. CDR3 nucleotides: TGTGCCAGCAGTGTCTCCGGGTTCGATCAGCCCCAGCATTTT.

The rearrangement uses TRBV10-3 and TRBJ2-2; 7 bases are shared with TRBD1. Germline V gene lookup returns CDR1 ENHRY and CDR2 SYGVKD. The CDR3 is 14 residues long. Trimming at V came to 9 bases and at J to 0 bases, leaving 4 bases not matched to a gene. This CDR3 is CAMNRGSNTGELFF. CDR3 DNA sequence: TGTGCCATGAACAGGGGATCGAACACCGGGGAGCTGTTTTTT.

The rearrangement uses TRBV28 and TRBJ2-3; D might be TRBD2 (6 bases). Germline CDR1 is MDHEN and CDR2 is SYDVKM. Between the trimmed V and J ends, which lost 2 bases and 5 bases, there was a span of 11 bases. The CDR3 is 14 residues long. The CDR3 sequence: CASSLGGIVDTQYF. CDR3 nucleotides: TGTGCCAGCAGTTTAGGGGGGATTGTAGATACGCAGTATTTT.

The CDR3 loop is CAISDSKTLAGLPYEQYF. DNA for the CDR3: TGTGCCATCAGTGACTCCAAGACCCTAGCGGGTCTTCCCTACGAGCAGTACTTC. The chain employs TRBV10-3 and TRBJ2-7, with 8 bases identical to TRBD2. Germline CDR1 reads ENHRY; CDR2 reads SYGVKD. The junction had 15 bases not matched to a gene; V was cut back by 3 bases and J by 2 bases. The CDR3 length is 18 residues.

The rearrangement uses TRBV4-3 and TRBJ2-7; 10 bases map to TRBD1. Germline V CDR1 and CDR2: LGHNA, YSLEER. The V gene end was trimmed by 0 bases and the J gene end by 4 bases; junction bases not matched to a gene: 3. There are 15 residues in the CDR3. The CDR3 DNA reads TGCGCCAGCAGCCAAGAGGACAGGGGGTCTTACGAGCAGTACTTC. Amino acid sequence: CASSQEDRGSYEQYF.

The chain has TRBV5-1 and TRBJ2-7; TRBD1 is a possible D gene (6 bases). Deletions cut 1 base from V and 3 bases from J, with 14 bases between. The CDR3 loop spans 15 amino acids. Per the germline V gene, CDR1 is SGHRS and CDR2 is YFSETQ. CDR3: CASSLYYRAFYEQYF. The CDR3 bases are TGCGCCAGCAGCTTGTATTACAGGGCCTTCTACGAGCAGTACTTC.

The V gene is TRBV12-5, the J gene TRBJ2-3, with D unclear. The length of the CDR3 is 13 residues. The germline V gene has CDR1 LGHNT and CDR2 FRNRAP. V dropped 5 bases and J dropped 11 bases, with 17 bases sitting between them. The CDR3 loop reads CASGPEVEAGQYF. CDR3 sequence (DNA): TGTGCTAGTGGTCCTGAAGTCGAGGCTGGGCAGTATTTT.

This clone was recorded a few times. V and J are TRBV5-4 and TRBJ2-1, with 11 bases matching TRBD2. With 3 bases clipped from V and 12 bases from J, the junction kept 17 bases outside the gene matches. The CDR3 is 17 amino acids. CDR1 SGHNT and CDR2 YYREEE come from the germline V gene (reference sequence). CDR3 region: CASSWAPSGRWVGRQFF. CDR3 nucleotides: TGTGCCAGCAGCTGGGCCCCTAGCGGGAGGTGGGTGGGTAGGCAGTTCTTC.

The V gene is TRBV6-1, the J gene TRBJ2-3, with D tentatively TRBD2 (5 bases). This CDR3 is 15 amino acids long. From germline, CDR1 is MNHNS and CDR2 SASEGT. V was shortened by 7 bases and J by 1 base, with 15 bases between the two germline ends. CDR3 sequence (DNA): TGTGCCAGCAATCGGGCCGGGAAGGGCACAGATACGCAGTATTTT. Protein: CASNRAGKGTDTQYF.

V usage is TRBV4-3 and J usage is TRBJ2-6; D may be TRBD2 (5 bases). The V end was cut by 0 bases, the J end by 2 bases, with 17 bases between. Germline loops: CDR1 LGHNA, CDR2 YSLEER. The CDR3 totals 19 residues. The CDR3 reads CASSQDYPGRVAGANVLTF. The CDR3 DNA sequence: TGCGCCAGCAGCCAAGATTACCCGGGGAGAGTCGCTGGGGCCAACGTCCTGACTTTC.

The chain combines TRBV2 with TRBJ2-5; 11 bases match TRBD1. This CDR3 has 14 residues. The germline gives CDR1 SNHLY, CDR2 FYNNEI. V gave up 4 bases and J gave up 4 bases; unmatched junction bases: 2. The CDR3 spells CASSAGTGGETQYF. The CDR3 DNA follows: TGTGCCAGCAGTGCGGGGACAGGGGGAGAGACCCAGTACTTC. Based on the CDR3 plus reference TRBV2 and TRBJ2-5, the full variable domain is EPEVTQTPSHQVTQMGQEVILRCVPISNHLYFYWYRQILGQKVEFLVSFYNNEISEKSEIFDDQFSVERPDGSNFTLKIRSTKLEDSAMYFCASSAGTGGETQYFGPGTRLLVL.

The V and J genes are TRBV28 and TRBJ1-2; possible D gene TRBD1, 5 bases. With 6 bases removed from V and 8 bases from J, the gap between germline ends came to 25 bases. Germline CDR1 reads MDHEN; CDR2 reads SYDVKM. The CDR3 length is 16 residues. The CDR3 bases are TGTGCCAGCAGGACCGGCAGGGAGGGGAGGGAAGGGGGCTACACCTTC. Translating gives CASRTGREGREGGYTF.

V and J are TRBV4-2 and TRBJ1-4, with 8 bases lining up with TRBD1. Germline loops: CDR1 LGHNA, CDR2 YNFKEQ. The CDR3 has 19 residues. After removal of 0 bases from V and 8 bases from J, the junction contained 17 bases not matched to a gene. The CDR3 protein is CASSQDPKSPRGQGEKLFF. The CDR3 DNA reads as TGTGCCAGCAGCCAAGATCCTAAAAGCCCCAGGGGGCAGGGAGAAAAACTGTTTTTT.